This T cell receptor (beta chain) derives from a study of T cells after yellow fever vaccination. General study results and limits: Peak timing came faster in the weaker secondary response, day 5 versus 15. Repertoires sorted by FACS could include abundant clonotypes that are contaminants from the bulk population. Reappearance after the booster was seen for most primary-vaccination clones, at more than 95% CD4 and 80% to 90% CD8.

Germline V gene data show CDR1 as MNHEY and CDR2 as SVGEGT. This CDR3 spans 15 amino acids. V was trimmed by 7 bases and J by 0 bases, leaving 14 bases between them. This clonotype was seen ten or more times. No antigen is known for it. TCRdb reprocessed the 5' RACE reads via MiXCR and lists one record per CDR3 protein. Here the sample spans fewer than 500,000 distinct CDR3 sequences, over 15% being singletons. Sample: PBMCs, taken before the yellow fever booster vaccination. The origin of this receptor is a man aged 18-30 years who received the YFV17D yellow fever vaccine. This chain links TRBV6-2 or TRBV6-3 with TRBJ2-3, with unresolved D. The CDR3 protein is CASTRVPVSTDTQYF. CDR3 nucleotide sequence: TGTGCCAGCACCCGGGTACCCGTTAGCACAGATACGCAGTATTTT.